The clone carrying this T cell receptor beta chain was counted between two and nine times. The antigen is undetermined. The length of the CDR3 is 15 residues. Germline CDR1 and CDR2: SGHNT and YYREEE (reference sequence). The V segment lost 5 bases and the J segment 10 bases; nucleotides outside the gene matches: 13. A single record per CDR3 protein comes from TCRdb applying MiXCR to the 5' RACE reads. The sample holds approximately 240,000 distinct CDR3 sequences, roughly 15% seen once. This specimen comes from a study of T-cell memory formation after mild COVID-19. Study observations and caveats: CD4+ bias marked clones expanding day 15 to 37, unlike balanced contracting clones.

Sequencing was carried out using PBMCs or a T cell subset sorted from them (not recorded which). V usage is TRBV5-4 and J usage is TRBJ2-1, with 9 bases aligning to TRBD1. This clonotype was sampled from a man aged 18 to 29 who had mild COVID-19 (a few samples of this study predate the infection). Cell type and time point are not known. The CDR3 region is CASRKPGQGSEEQFF. The CDR3 coding sequence is TGTGCCAGCAGGAAACCGGGACAGGGATCAGAGGAGCAGTTCTTC.